This TCR beta chain emerged from a study of regulatory T cells in long-lasting Graves disease. Whole-study results and caveats: Peripheral blood, not thyroid tissue, was the sole material studied.

Described time point: persistent/refractory GD, antithyroid drugs over 5 years with positive TRAb. The authors made the TCR library using RNA they extracted from PBMCs. This clonotype was seen more than once but under ten times. Its specificity is unknown. Construction of TCR beta libraries relied on iRepertoire HTBI primers and on Arm-PCR targeting CDR3 regions. TCRdb reprocessed the multiplex PCR reads via MiXCR and lists one record per CDR3 protein. The sample records 430,000 or so distinct CDR3 sequences, around 23% being singletons. Germline loops: CDR1 SGHTA, CDR2 FQGNSA. The CDR3 runs to 15 residues. V gave up 1 base and J gave up 4 bases, with 11 bases separating them.

Sample: peripheral blood mononuclear cells (PBMCs), taken when the disease was refractory, from a patient treated with antithyroid drugs. The chain couples TRBV7-2 to TRBJ1-3, with D possibly being TRBD1 (6 bases). The sequence came from a female donor with Graves disease. The chain's CDR3 is CASSLVGGGGNTIYF. The CDR3 DNA reads TGTGCCAGCAGCTTAGTGGGCGGGGGCGGAAACACCATATATTTT.